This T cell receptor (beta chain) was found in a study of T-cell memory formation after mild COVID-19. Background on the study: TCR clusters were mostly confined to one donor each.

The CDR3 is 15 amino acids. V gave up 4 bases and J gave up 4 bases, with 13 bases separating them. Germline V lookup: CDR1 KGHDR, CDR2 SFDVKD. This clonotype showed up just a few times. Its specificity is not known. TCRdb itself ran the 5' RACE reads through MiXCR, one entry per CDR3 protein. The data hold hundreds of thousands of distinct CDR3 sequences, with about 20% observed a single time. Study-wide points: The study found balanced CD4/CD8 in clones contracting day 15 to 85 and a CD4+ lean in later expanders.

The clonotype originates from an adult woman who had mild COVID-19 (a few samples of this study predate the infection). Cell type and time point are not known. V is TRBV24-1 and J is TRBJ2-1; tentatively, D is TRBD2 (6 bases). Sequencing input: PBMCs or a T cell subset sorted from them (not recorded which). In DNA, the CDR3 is TGTGCCACCAGTGACTTCCGGGGGTCTTACAATGAGCAGTTCTTC. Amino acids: CATSDFRGSYNEQFF.